Shown below are 19 T cell receptor beta chains from a single sample sequenced in a study of cytomegalovirus exposure and HLA in healthy donors. The PCR was carried out with 60 Vbeta primers and 13 Jbeta primers. Assay: immunoSEQ multiplex PCR; the TCRdb copy retains only in-frame clones and omits some. The table includes some 150,000 clones, approximately 80% detected once. The sequencing sample was made of PBMCs. The receptors were gathered from a boy between 2 and 15 years old in good health and CMV-seronegative.

This chain connects TRBV11-3 to TRBJ2-2; 9 bases match TRBD2. From germline, CDR1 is SGHNT and CDR2 YENEEA. Losses at the gene ends were 5 bases for V and 0 bases for J; bases not matched to a gene: 7. The CDR3 length is 17 residues. The CDR3 spells CASSGIAGEANTGELFF. CDR3 sequence (DNA): TGTGCCAGCAGCGGAATAGCGGGGGAAGCGAACACCGGGGAGCTGTTTTTT.

The chain joins TRBV13 to TRBJ2-7, with TRBD2 identical over 7 bases. Germline CDR1 and CDR2: PRHDT and FYEKMQ (reference sequence). Losses at the gene ends were 3 bases for V and 7 bases for J; bases not matched to a gene: 6. This CDR3 has 13 residues. The CDR3 nucleotides read TGTGCCAGCAGCTTCCCCCGGGGGGAAGAGCAGTACTTC. Translation gives CASSFPRGEEQYF.

Note on this clone: Within the sample, other DNA sequences also encode this same CDR3. V usage is TRBV4-1 and J usage is TRBJ1-1; D not certain. V lost 1 base, J lost 7 bases, and 16 bases lay in between. The CDR3 totals 15 residues. Germline V gives CDR1 MGHRA, CDR2 YSYEKL. For the CDR3, the DNA is TGCGCCAGCAGCCAAGGAGCAGGAGGGTTAAATGAAGCTTTCTTT. It codes for CASSQGAGGLNEAFF.

This clone appeared once. The chain joins TRBV2 to TRBJ2-2, with D possibly TRBD1 on 5 matching bases. Germline assignment: CDR1 SNHLY and CDR2 FYNNEI. The CDR3 totals 13 residues. Trimming left V 7 bases short and J 4 bases short, with 10 bases between. CDR3: CASTGRATGELFF. The DNA of the CDR3 is TGTGCCAGCACGGGCAGGGCCACCGGGGAGCTGTTTTTT.

The chain employs TRBV5-5 and TRBJ1-4, with a tentative D call TRBD1 (5 bases). The CDR3 covers 15 residues. Trimming removed 0 bases from V and 7 bases from J, with 13 bases in between. Germline-derived CDR1 and CDR2 are SGHKS and YYEKEE (reference sequence). In nucleotides, the CDR3 is TGTGCCAGCAGCTTGGATCAAGGCAGGGTTGAAAAACTGTTTTTT. It encodes CASSLDQGRVEKLFF.

J is TRBJ2-1 and V is TRBV7-2; 12 positions agree with TRBD2. The CDR3 consists of 18 residues. From germline, CDR1 is SGHTA and CDR2 FQGNSA. After removal of 5 bases from V and 3 bases from J, the junction contained 11 bases not matched to a gene. The CDR3 spells CASSRPLAGGSRYNEQFF. Here the CDR3 DNA reads TGTGCCAGCAGCCGACCACTAGCGGGAGGCTCCCGCTACAATGAGCAGTTCTTC.

The chain has TRBV28 and TRBJ2-7; 9 nucleotides match TRBD2. This CDR3 contains 15 residues. CDR1 MDHEN and CDR2 SYDVKM come from the germline V gene. V was clipped by 5 bases and J by 3 bases; unmatched bases: 8. CDR3 sequence (DNA): TGTGCCAGCAGTCCGGGACTAGCACAGAACTACGAGCAGTACTTC. The encoded protein is CASSPGLAQNYEQYF.

This clone is a singleton in its sample. The CDR3, as DNA: TGTGCCAGCAGCAAACCAAGTAGGGACTCATCACCCCTCCACTTT. It is translated as CASSKPSRDSSPLHF. This chain joins TRBV21-1 and TRBJ1-6. TRBV21-1 is described as a pseudogene. The CDR3 contains 15 residues.

The chain employs TRBV5-1 and TRBJ2-3, with 8 bases identical to TRBD2. The CDR3 has 14 residues. V lost 5 bases, J lost 1 base, and 3 bases stayed unmatched. From germline, CDR1 is SGHRS and CDR2 YFSETQ. Written as DNA, the CDR3 is TGCGCCAGCAGACAGACTAGCGGCACAGATACGCAGTATTTT. Protein product: CASRQTSGTDTQYF. Supplemented by reference TRBV5-1 and TRBJ2-3, the full variable domain reads KAGVTQTPRYLIKTRGQQVTLSCSPISGHRSVSWYQQTPGQGLQFLFEYFSETQRNKGNFPGRFSGRQFSNSRSEMNVSTLELGDSALYLCASRQTSGTDTQYFGPGTRLTVL.

The V and J genes are TRBV29-1 and TRBJ1-1, with TRBD1 matching 8 bases. The CDR3 has 15 residues. Germline V lookup: CDR1 SQVTM, CDR2 ANQGSEA. Trimming removed 6 bases from V and 1 base from J; junction bases left unmatched: 10. The CDR3 protein is CSVGLSGTGNTEAFF. CDR3 DNA: TGCAGCGTCGGACTAAGCGGGACAGGGAACACTGAAGCTTTCTTT.

The chain uses TRBV7-9 and TRBJ2-3; D is perhaps TRBD1 (6 bases). V lost 5 bases and J 3 bases, leaving 12 bases between the germline ends. Germline CDR1 and CDR2: SEHNR and FQNEAQ (reference sequence). This CDR3 comprises 14 residues. The CDR3 coding sequence is TGTGCCAGCAGCAAAGAGGACAGAACAGATACGCAGTATTTT. Residues: CASSKEDRTDTQYF.

This clone was observed once. The V gene is TRBV7-9, the J gene TRBJ1-1; no clear D gene. CDR1 and CDR2 from the germline V gene are SEHNR and FQNEAQ (reference sequence). Trimming cost V 3 bases and J 0 bases, with 11 bases left between them. The CDR3 loop spans 15 amino acids. The CDR3 coding sequence is TGTGCCAGCAGCTTTTCGGCCAGGATGAACACTGAAGCTTTCTTT. Amino acids: CASSFSARMNTEAFF.

The chain joins TRBV19 to TRBJ1-2, with D hard to call. V shed 11 bases and J shed 2 bases, with 18 bases lying between them. Germline V gene data show CDR1 as LNHDA and CDR2 as SQIVND (reference sequence). There are 14 residues in the CDR3. CDR3: CACSRSVSNYGYTF. CDR3 nucleotide sequence: TGTGCCTGTTCACGGTCCGTATCCAACTATGGCTACACCTTC. The entire variable domain, with the rest obtained from reference TRBV19 and TRBJ1-2, is as follows: DGGITQSPKYLFRKEGQNVTLSCEQNLNHDAMYWYRQDPGQGLRLIYYSQIVNDFQKGDIAEGYSVSREKKESFPLTVTSAQKNPTAFYLCACSRSVSNYGYTFGSGTRLTVV.

The chain has TRBV11-3 and TRBJ1-2; 10 bases agree with TRBD1. V shed 5 bases and J 8 bases; nucleotides not matched to a gene: 8. CDR3 length: 14 residues. Germline V gene data show CDR1 as SGHNT and CDR2 as YENEEA. The CDR3 is CASSTFGTGEGYTF. Here the CDR3 DNA reads TGTGCCAGCAGCACGTTCGGGACAGGGGAAGGCTACACCTTC.

This chain links TRBV6-1 with TRBJ2-1, with TRBD1 identical over 8 bases. The V and J ends lost 3 bases and 2 bases, in that order; junction bases with no gene match: 6. Germline-derived CDR1 and CDR2 are MNHNS and SASEGT. This CDR3 comprises 16 residues. The CDR3 reads CASSERTGSPYNEQFF. The CDR3 coding sequence is TGTGCCAGCAGTGAGCGGACAGGGTCCCCCTACAATGAGCAGTTCTTC.

The rearrangement joins TRBV18 to TRBJ2-1, with no clear D. The V and J ends lost 1 base and 5 bases respectively, with 6 bases between them. The CDR3 runs to 13 residues. Per the germline V gene, CDR1 is KGHSH and CDR2 is LQKENI. DNA of the CDR3: TGTGCCAGCTCACCACAACAAGACAATGAGCAGTTCTTC. It specifies CASSPQQDNEQFF.

The CDR3 DNA reads as TGTGCCAGCAGCAAAAAGGACAGAAAAGAAAGTGGCTACACCTTC. Its protein is CASSKKDRKESGYTF. The V and J genes are TRBV21-1 and TRBJ1-2; the listed D gene, TRBD1, was not tested against the DNA. TRBV21-1 is annotated as a pseudogene. CDR3 size: 15 residues.

This chain connects TRBV5-4 to TRBJ2-6; 9 bases are a match to TRBD2. Trimming at V came to 3 bases and at J to 2 bases, leaving 9 bases not matched to a gene. This CDR3 has 18 residues. Germline CDR1 SGHNT, CDR2 YYREEE (reference sequence). The CDR3 spells CASSSGTVAGAGANVLTF. The CDR3, as DNA: TGTGCCAGCAGCTCTGGGACTGTAGCGGGAGCTGGGGCCAACGTCCTGACTTTC.

The chain is built from TRBV2 and TRBJ2-7, with TRBD2 matching over 9 bases. Unmatched junction bases numbered 9, after V lost 6 bases and J lost 3 bases. CDR1 and CDR2 (germline): SNHLY, FYNNEI. There are 15 residues in the CDR3. Here the CDR3 reads CASRPRLAGSYEQYF. As DNA, the CDR3 is TGTGCCAGCAGACCCAGGCTAGCGGGGAGCTACGAGCAGTACTTC. The variable domain in full, with the rest retrieved from reference TRBV2 and TRBJ2-7, is EPEVTQTPSHQVTQMGQEVILRCVPISNHLYFYWYRQILGQKVEFLVSFYNNEISEKSEIFDDQFSVERPDGSNFTLKIRSTKLEDSAMYFCASRPRLAGSYEQYFGPGTRLTVT.